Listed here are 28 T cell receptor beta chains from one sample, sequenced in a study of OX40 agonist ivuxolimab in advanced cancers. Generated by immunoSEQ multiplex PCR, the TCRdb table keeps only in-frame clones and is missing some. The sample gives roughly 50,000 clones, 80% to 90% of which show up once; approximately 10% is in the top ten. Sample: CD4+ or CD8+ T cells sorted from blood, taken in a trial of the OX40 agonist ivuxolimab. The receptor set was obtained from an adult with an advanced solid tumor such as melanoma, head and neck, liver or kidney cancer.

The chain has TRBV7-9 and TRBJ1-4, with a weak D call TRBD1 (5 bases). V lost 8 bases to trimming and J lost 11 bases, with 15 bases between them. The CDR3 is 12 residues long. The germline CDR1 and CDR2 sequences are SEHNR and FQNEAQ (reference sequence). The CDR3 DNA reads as TGTGCCAGCGGGACGACCGCCTGGAAACTGTTTTTT. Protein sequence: CASGTTAWKLFF.

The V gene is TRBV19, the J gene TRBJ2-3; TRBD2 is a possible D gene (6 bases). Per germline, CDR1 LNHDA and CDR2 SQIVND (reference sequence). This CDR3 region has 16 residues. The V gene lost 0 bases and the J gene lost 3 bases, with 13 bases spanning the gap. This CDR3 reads CASSIDPPGETDTQYF. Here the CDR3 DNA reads TGTGCCAGTAGTATAGATCCCCCGGGAGAGACAGATACGCAGTATTTT.

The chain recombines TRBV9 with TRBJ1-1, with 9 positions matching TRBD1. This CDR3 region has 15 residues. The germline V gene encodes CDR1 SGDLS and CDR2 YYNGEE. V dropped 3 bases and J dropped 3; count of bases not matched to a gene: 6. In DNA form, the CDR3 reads TGTGCCAGCAGCGAACCCGGGACAGGGTACACTGAAGCTTTCTTT. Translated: CASSEPGTGYTEAFF.

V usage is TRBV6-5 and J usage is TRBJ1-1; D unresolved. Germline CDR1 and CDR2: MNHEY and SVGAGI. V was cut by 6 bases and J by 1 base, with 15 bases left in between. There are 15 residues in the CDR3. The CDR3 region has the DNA TGTGCCAGCAGCAATTCCCCTTCGACGAACACTGAAGCTTTCTTT. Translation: CASSNSPSTNTEAFF.

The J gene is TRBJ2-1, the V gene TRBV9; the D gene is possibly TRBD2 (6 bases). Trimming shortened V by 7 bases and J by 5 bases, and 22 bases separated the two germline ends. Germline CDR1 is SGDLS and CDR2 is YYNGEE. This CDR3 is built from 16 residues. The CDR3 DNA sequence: TGTGCCAGCTCTCCCTTGGCGGGACGGATGAACAATGAGCAGTTCTTC. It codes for CASSPLAGRMNNEQFF.

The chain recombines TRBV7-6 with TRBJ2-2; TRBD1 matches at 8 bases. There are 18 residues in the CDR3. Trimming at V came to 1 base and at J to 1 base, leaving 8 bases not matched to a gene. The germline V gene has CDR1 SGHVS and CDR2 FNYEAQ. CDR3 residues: CASSLVQGGQENTGELFF. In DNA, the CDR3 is TGTGCCAGCAGCTTAGTACAGGGGGGTCAAGAGAACACCGGGGAGCTGTTTTTT.

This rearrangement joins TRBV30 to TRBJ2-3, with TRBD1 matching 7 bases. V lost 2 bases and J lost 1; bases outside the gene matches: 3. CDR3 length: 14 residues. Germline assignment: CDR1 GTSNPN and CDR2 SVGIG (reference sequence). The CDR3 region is CAWSLGQGTDTQYF. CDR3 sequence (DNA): TGTGCCTGGAGTCTTGGACAGGGCACAGATACGCAGTATTTT.

The CDR3 DNA sequence: TGTGCCAGCAGCAGCCGACAGGGCCTGAGTAACATTCAGTACTTC. Translation gives CASSSRQGLSNIQYF. The chain links TRBV11-3 to TRBJ2-4, with 7 bases lining up with TRBD1. The CDR3 is 15 amino acids. The V and J ends lost 5 bases and 7 bases, in that order; junction bases with no gene match: 11. Germline CDR1 is SGHNT and CDR2 is YENEEA.

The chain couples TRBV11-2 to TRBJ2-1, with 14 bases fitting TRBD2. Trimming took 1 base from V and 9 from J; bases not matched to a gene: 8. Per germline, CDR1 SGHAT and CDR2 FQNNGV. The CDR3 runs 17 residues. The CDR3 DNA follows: TGTGCCAGCAGCTTAGGGCCTGGGACTAGCGGGAGAGGTGAGCAGTTCTTC. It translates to CASSLGPGTSGRGEQFF.

CDR3 sequence reads: CASSPYLGQGRDYGYTF. In DNA form, the CDR3 reads TGTGCCAGTAGTCCCTATCTCGGACAGGGAAGGGACTATGGCTACACCTTC. The J gene is TRBJ1-2, the V gene TRBV19; 8 nucleotides line up with TRBD1. The germline gives CDR1 LNHDA, CDR2 SQIVND (reference sequence). The CDR3 has 17 amino acids. V lost 5 bases, J lost 3 bases, and 14 bases stayed unmatched.

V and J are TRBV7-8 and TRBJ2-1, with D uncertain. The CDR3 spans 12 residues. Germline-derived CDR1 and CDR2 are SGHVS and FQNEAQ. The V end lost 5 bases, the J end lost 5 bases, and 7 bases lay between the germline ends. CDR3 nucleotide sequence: TGTGCCAGCAGCCCCCAAAACAATGAGCAGTTCTTC. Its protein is CASSPQNNEQFF.

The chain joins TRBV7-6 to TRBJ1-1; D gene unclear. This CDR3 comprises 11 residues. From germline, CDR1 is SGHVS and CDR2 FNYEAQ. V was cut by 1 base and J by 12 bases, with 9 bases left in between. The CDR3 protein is CASSLDGLSFF. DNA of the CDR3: TGTGCCAGCAGCTTAGATGGTTTGTCTTTCTTT. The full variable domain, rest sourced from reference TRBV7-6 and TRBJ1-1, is GAGVSQSPRYKVTKRGQDVALRCDPISGHVSLYWYRQALGQGPEFLTYFNYEAQQDKSGLPNDRFSAERPEGSISTLTIQRTEQRDSAMYRCASSLDGLSFFGQGTRLTVV.

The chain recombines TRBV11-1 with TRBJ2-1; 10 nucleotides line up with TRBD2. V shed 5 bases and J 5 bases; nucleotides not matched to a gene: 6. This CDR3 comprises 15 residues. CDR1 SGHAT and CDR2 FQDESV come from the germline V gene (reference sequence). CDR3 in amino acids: CASSPGLAANNEQFF. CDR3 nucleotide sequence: TGTGCCAGCAGCCCCGGACTAGCGGCTAACAATGAGCAGTTCTTC.

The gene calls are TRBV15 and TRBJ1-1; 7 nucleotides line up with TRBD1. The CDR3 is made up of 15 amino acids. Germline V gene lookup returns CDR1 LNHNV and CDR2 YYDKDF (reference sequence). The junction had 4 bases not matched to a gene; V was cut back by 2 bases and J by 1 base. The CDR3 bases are TGTGCCACCAGCAGAACCCAGGGGGGGAACACTGAAGCTTTCTTT. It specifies CATSRTQGGNTEAFF. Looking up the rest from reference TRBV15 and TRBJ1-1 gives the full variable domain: DAMVIQNPRYQVTQFGKPVTLSCSQTLNHNVMYWYQQKSSQAPKLLFHYYDKDFNNEADTPDNFQSRRPNTSFCFLDIRSPGLGDTAMYLCATSRTQGGNTEAFFGQGTRLTVV.

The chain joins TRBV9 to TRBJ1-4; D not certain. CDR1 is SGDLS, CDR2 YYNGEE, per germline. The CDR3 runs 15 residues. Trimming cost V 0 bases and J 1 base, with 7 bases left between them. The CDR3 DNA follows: TGTGCCAGCAGCGTAGGGGATGGAACTAATGAAAAACTGTTTTTT. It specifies CASSVGDGTNEKLFF. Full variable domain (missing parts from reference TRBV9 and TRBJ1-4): DSGVTQTPKHLITATGQRVTLRCSPRSGDLSVYWYQQSLDQGLQFLIQYYNGEERAKGNILERFSAQQFPDLHSELNLSSLELGDSALYFCASSVGDGTNEKLFFGSGTQLSVL.

The CDR3 loop is CASSVEGRGGHGYTF. CDR3 nucleotide sequence: TGTGCCAGCAGCGTCGAAGGTAGGGGCGGCCATGGCTACACCTTC. The gene calls are TRBV9 and TRBJ1-2; tentatively, D is TRBD1 (5 bases). V was pared by 2 bases and J by 6 bases, with 17 bases between. CDR1 and CDR2 from the germline V gene are SGDLS and YYNGEE. The CDR3 runs to 15 residues.

DNA of the CDR3: TGTGCCAGCAGCTCGAGACACCGGGACGTCACCTACGAGCAGTACTTC. Encoded protein: CASSSRHRDVTYEQYF. The rearrangement links TRBV7-9 to TRBJ2-5; TRBD1 or TRBD2 may be the D gene (5 bases each). TRBJ2-7 explains the end of the DNA better; the J call may be wrong. The CDR3 is made up of 16 amino acids. CDR1 and CDR2 (germline): SEHNR, FQNEAQ (reference sequence).

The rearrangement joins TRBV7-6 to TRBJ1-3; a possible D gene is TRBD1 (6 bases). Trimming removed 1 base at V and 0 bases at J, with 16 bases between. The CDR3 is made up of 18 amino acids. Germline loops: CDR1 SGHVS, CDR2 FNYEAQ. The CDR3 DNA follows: TGTGCCAGCAGCTTAGGAGGGGGGGGATCAAGCTCTGGAAACACCATATATTTT. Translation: CASSLGGGGSSSGNTIYF.

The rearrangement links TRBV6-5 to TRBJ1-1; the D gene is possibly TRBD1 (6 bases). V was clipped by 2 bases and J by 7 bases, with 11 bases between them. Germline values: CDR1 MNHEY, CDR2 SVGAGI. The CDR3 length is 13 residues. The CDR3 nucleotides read TGTGCCAGCAGTTACGCCATACAGGGTGAAGCTTTCTTT. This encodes CASSYAIQGEAFF.

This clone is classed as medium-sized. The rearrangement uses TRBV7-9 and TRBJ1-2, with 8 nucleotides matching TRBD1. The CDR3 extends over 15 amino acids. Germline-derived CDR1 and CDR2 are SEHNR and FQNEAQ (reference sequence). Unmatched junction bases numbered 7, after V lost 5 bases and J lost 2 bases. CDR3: CASSLPGQENYGYTF. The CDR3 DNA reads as TGTGCCAGCAGCCTACCGGGACAGGAGAACTATGGCTACACCTTC.

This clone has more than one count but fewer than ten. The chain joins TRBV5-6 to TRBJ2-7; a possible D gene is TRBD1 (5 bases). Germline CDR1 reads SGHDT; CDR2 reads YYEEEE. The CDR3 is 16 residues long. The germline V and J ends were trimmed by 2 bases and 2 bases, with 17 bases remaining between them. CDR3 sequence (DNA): TGTGCCAGCAGCTTTTCCCCAGGGATCGTAGCCTACGAGCAGTACTTC. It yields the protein CASSFSPGIVAYEQYF.

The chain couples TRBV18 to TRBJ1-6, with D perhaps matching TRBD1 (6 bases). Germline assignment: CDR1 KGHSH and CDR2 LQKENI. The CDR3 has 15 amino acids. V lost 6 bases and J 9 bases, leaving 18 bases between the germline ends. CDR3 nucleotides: TGTGCCAGCTCCCCGACAGGAGGGTATGGTTCACCCCTCCACTTT. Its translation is CASSPTGGYGSPLHF.

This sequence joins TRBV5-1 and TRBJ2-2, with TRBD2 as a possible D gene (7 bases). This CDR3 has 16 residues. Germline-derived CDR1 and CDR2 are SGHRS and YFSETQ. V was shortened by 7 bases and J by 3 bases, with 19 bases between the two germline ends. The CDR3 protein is CASPEGGCLDTGELFF. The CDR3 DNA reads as TGCGCCAGCCCTGAGGGGGGGTGCTTGGACACCGGGGAGCTGTTTTTT.

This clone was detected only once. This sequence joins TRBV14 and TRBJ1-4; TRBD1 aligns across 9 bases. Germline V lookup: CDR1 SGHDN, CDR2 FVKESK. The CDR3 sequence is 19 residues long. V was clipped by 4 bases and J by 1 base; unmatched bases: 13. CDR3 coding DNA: TGTGCCAGCAGCCCTATAGCGGGACAGGGTATCGGAACTAATGAAAAACTGTTTTTT. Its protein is CASSPIAGQGIGTNEKLFF.

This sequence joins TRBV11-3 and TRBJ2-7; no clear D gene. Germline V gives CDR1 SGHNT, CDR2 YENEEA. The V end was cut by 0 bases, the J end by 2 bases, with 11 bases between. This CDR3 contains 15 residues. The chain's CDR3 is CASSLEEESPYEQYF. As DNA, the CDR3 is TGTGCCAGCAGCTTAGAAGAAGAGTCCCCCTACGAGCAGTACTTC.

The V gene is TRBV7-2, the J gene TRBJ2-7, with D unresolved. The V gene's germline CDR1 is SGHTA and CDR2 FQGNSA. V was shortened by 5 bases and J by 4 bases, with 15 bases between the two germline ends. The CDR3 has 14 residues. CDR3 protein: CASSLSRAPYEQYF. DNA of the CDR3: TGTGCCAGCAGCCTCTCCCGGGCCCCATACGAGCAGTACTTC.

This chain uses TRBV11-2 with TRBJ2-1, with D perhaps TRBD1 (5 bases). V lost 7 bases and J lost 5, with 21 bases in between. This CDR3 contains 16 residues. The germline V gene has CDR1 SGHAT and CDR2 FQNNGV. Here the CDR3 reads CASTLLGRTPHNEQFF. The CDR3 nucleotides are TGTGCCAGCACTCTTCTCGGTAGGACACCTCACAATGAGCAGTTCTTC.

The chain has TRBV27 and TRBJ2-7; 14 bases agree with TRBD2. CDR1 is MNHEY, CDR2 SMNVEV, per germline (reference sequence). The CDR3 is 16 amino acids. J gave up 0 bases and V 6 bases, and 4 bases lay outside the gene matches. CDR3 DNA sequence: TGTGCCAGCAGGGGACTAGCGGGAGTTAGCTCCTACGAGCAGTACTTC. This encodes CASRGLAGVSSYEQYF.